This T cell receptor beta chain was captured in a study of post-analysis software for immune sequencing data. TCR beta libraries were prepared from cDNA with unique molecular identifiers. TCRdb re-called the PCR reads with MiXCR, one entry per CDR3 protein. This table has about 430,000 distinct CDR3 sequences, 39% appearing once. The receptor's source is a girl aged 2 to 10 with multiple sclerosis. Sequenced sample: blood.

The CDR3 DNA is TGCGCCAGCAGCCCGTGGGCAGGCGTTAACGGGGAGCTGTTTTTT. Translated: CASSPWAGVNGELFF. The chain carries TRBV5-1 and TRBJ2-2; D gene unclear. Germline-derived CDR1 and CDR2 are SGHRS and YFSETQ. Trimming pared 4 bases from V and 7 bases from J, leaving 17 bases between. This CDR3 contains 15 residues.